Listed below are T cell receptor beta chains from one sample, sequenced in a study of tumor-infiltrating lymphocytes in primary liver carcinoma. TCRdb used MiXCR to reprocess the multiplex PCR reads, holding one entry per CDR3 protein. The sample holds about 320,000 distinct CDR3 sequences; about 50% are singletons and the top ten take approximately 15%. The specimen sequenced was peripheral blood. The receptors shown here come from a woman in her twenties or thirties with primary liver carcinoma and hepatitis B virus infection. CDR3s include the opening cysteine and the closing phenylalanine or tryptophan. The D gene is left open where the match is weak. The listing skips clone size in some rows; elsewhere it reads once, few, many or a size class.

size: .; J: TRBJ2-3; V: TRBV6-2/TRBV6-3; D: TRBD2; DNA: TGTGCCAGCAGTTACTCACCTAGCGGGAGTGATTTCACAGATACGCAGTATTTT; CDR3: CASSYSPSGSDFTDTQYF
size: .; J: TRBJ2-7; V: TRBV28; D: .; DNA: TGTGCCAGCAGCCCCCCGATCTTCGGCTCCTACGAGCAGTACTTC; CDR3: CASSPPIFGSYEQYF
size: many; J: TRBJ2-7; V: TRBV11-3; D: .; DNA: TGTGCCAGCAGCCCACTATGGGGCTACGAGCAGTACTTC; CDR3: CASSPLWGYEQYF
size: few; J: TRBJ2-4; V: TRBV5-4; D: TRBD1; DNA: TGTGCCAGCAGCCTACAGGGGTATGGCAACATTCAGTACTTC; CDR3: CASSLQGYGNIQYF
size: few; J: TRBJ1-5; V: TRBV13; D: .; DNA: TGTGCCAGCAGTTCACAGGGTCATCAGCCCCAGCATTTT; CDR3: CASSSQGHQPQHF
size: .; J: TRBJ2-3; V: TRBV11-2; D: TRBD2; DNA: TGTGCCAGCAGCTCCACCTGGGCTAGCGGACCCAAAGATACGCATTATTTT; CDR3: CASSSTWASGPKDTHYF
size: .; J: TRBJ2-1; V: TRBV4-2; D: TRBD2; DNA: TGTGCCAGCTGCCAAGTAGCGGGAGCAGGTGAGCAGTTCTTC; CDR3: CASCQVAGAGEQFF
size: once; J: TRBJ2-1; V: TRBV4-2; D: TRBD1; DNA: TGTGCTAGCAGCTTCCGGACAGGGGGCACGAATGGGCAGTTCTTC; CDR3: CASSFRTGGTNGQFF
size: .; J: TRBJ1-1; V: TRBV28; D: .; DNA: TGTGCCAGCAGTACGGGAAAACCAAAAGCTTTCTTT; CDR3: CASSTGKPKAFF
size: .; J: TRBJ2-3; V: TRBV12-3/TRBV12-4; D: TRBD2; DNA: TGTGCCAGCAGTAAAGGACTAGCGGGGAGCACAGATACGCAGTATTTT; CDR3: CASSKGLAGSTDTQYF
size: many; J: TRBJ1-6; V: TRBV12-3/TRBV12-4; D: TRBD1; DNA: TGTGCCAGCAGTCCGACAGGGGGCGGGTCACCCCTCCACTTT; CDR3: CASSPTGGGSPLHF
size: .; J: TRBJ1-1; V: TRBV5-5; D: .; DNA: TGTGCCAGCAGCTTCAGCCGGACCACTGAAGCTTTCTTT; CDR3: CASSFSRTTEAFF
size: few; J: TRBJ2-7; V: TRBV14; D: .; DNA: TGTGCCAGCAGCCAAGACAGGGTGAGCTCCTACGAGCAGTACTTC; CDR3: CASSQDRVSSYEQYF
size: few; J: TRBJ2-2; V: TRBV14; D: .; DNA: TGTGCCAGCAGCCAAGAATCGGCGGGGTGGTCGGCCGGGGAGCTGTTTTTT; CDR3: CASSQESAGWSAGELFF
size: once; J: TRBJ1-5; V: TRBV5-5; D: .; DNA: TGTGCCAGCAGGTTGGTAGGAGGGAATCAGCCCCAGCATTTT; CDR3: CASRLVGGNQPQHF
size: few; J: TRBJ2-1; V: TRBV30; D: TRBD2; DNA: TGTGCCTGGAAGCGGGACCCCTCGGGGCATGAGCAGTTCTTC; CDR3: CAWKRDPSGHEQFF
size: many; J: TRBJ2-1; V: TRBV11-2; D: .; DNA: TGTGCCAGCAGCTTAGGCGGACTGATGAGCTCCTACAATGAGCAGTTCTTC; CDR3: CASSLGGLMSSYNEQFF
size: .; J: TRBJ1-1; V: TRBV28; D: .; DNA: TGTGCCAGCGGGCTCGGCCCGCTGAACACTGAAGCTTTCTTT; CDR3: CASGLGPLNTEAFF
size: .; J: TRBJ2-1; V: TRBV12-3/TRBV12-4; D: .; DNA: TGTGCCAGCCAATTTGGCGGAGACAATGAGCAGTCCTTC; CDR3: CASQFGGDNEQSF
size: few; J: TRBJ2-7; V: TRBV7-9; D: TRBD1; DNA: TGTGCCAGCAGCGTGACAGGGACGGCCTACGAGCAGTACTTC; CDR3: CASSVTGTAYEQYF